Each of the 17 T cell receptor beta chains below was sequenced from the same sample in a study of OX40 agonist ivuxolimab in advanced cancers. Sequenced by immunoSEQ multiplex PCR; TCRdb stores in-frame clones only, minus some. The sample includes 65,000 to 75,000 clones, roughly 81% of them seen just once. Sequenced here: CD4+ or CD8+ T cells sorted from blood, sampled in a trial of the OX40 agonist ivuxolimab. Receptors originate from an adult with an advanced solid tumor such as melanoma, head and neck, liver or kidney cancer.

The chain links TRBV5-1 to TRBJ1-3; tentatively, D is TRBD1 (5 bases). The CDR3 length is 17 residues. Trimming shortened V by 4 bases and J by 0 bases, and 17 bases separated the two germline ends. Germline CDR1 and CDR2: SGHRS and YFSETQ. CDR3 bases: TGCGCCAGCAGCGTACTTTCCTCCAGGGCCTCTGGAAACACCATATATTTT. Translated: CASSVLSSRASGNTIYF.

This clone was found a few times. The genes are TRBV28 and TRBJ2-2; 7 bases agree with TRBD1. This CDR3 has 16 residues. CDR1 and CDR2 (germline): MDHEN, SYDVKM. V dropped 4 bases and J dropped 3; count of bases not matched to a gene: 8. The CDR3 spells CASSSPGQQHTGELFF. CDR3 coding DNA: TGTGCCAGCAGTTCCCCGGGACAGCAACACACCGGGGAGCTGTTTTTT.

The table lists this clone with a few counts. This chain links TRBV19 with TRBJ2-7, with D possibly TRBD2 on 6 matching bases. The germline gives CDR1 LNHDA, CDR2 SQIVND (reference sequence). The CDR3 has 14 amino acids. Trimming took off 0 bases at V and 4 bases at J, with 10 bases between the two ends. Here the CDR3 DNA reads TGTGCCAGTAGTATAGAGCGGGGCTCATACGAGCAGTACTTC. Translated, it gives CASSIERGSYEQYF.

The chain is built from TRBV5-3 and TRBJ2-7; TRBD1 matches 8 bases. TRBV5-3 is classed as an ORF, of uncertain function. V lost 8 bases and J lost 7; bases outside the gene matches: 11. There are 13 residues in the CDR3. The CDR3 DNA reads TGTGCCAGCAGCCTGACAGGGGTTGGGGAGCAGTACTTC. Its translation is CASSLTGVGEQYF.

This clone was recorded a few times. The chain is built from TRBV18 and TRBJ2-7; 7 bases are shared with TRBD2. This CDR3 contains 16 residues. Germline lookup yields CDR1 KGHSH and CDR2 LQKENI. V lost 3 bases, J lost 4 bases, and 12 bases stayed unmatched. CDR3 region: CASSPNPGSGKYEQYF. CDR3 DNA: TGTGCCAGCTCACCCAATCCAGGGAGCGGGAAGTACGAGCAGTACTTC.

The chain has TRBV2 and TRBJ1-1, with D perhaps matching TRBD1 (5 bases). The CDR3 runs 12 residues. The V end was cut by 2 bases, the J end by 8 bases, with 9 bases between. Germline V gives CDR1 SNHLY, CDR2 FYNNEI. For the CDR3, the DNA is TGTGCCAGCAGTGAACAGGGAAACGAAGCTTTCTTT. Encoded protein: CASSEQGNEAFF.

CDR3: CASALDRGLIDTQYF. In DNA form, the CDR3 reads TGCGCCAGCGCTTTGGACAGGGGCTTAATAGATACGCAGTATTTT. V usage is TRBV5-1 and J usage is TRBJ2-3; 9 bases agree with TRBD1. The V segment lost 7 bases and the J segment 5 bases; nucleotides outside the gene matches: 11. The CDR3 totals 15 residues. The germline V gene encodes CDR1 SGHRS and CDR2 YFSETQ.

By sample share, this clone is medium-sized (0.01 to 0.1%). Other DNA sequences from this sample encode an identical CDR3 as well. The chain employs TRBV28 and TRBJ1-2; TRBD1 might be the D (5 bases). V was pared by 3 bases and J by 8 bases, with 10 bases between. The CDR3 sequence is 12 residues long. CDR1 is MDHEN, CDR2 SYDVKM, per germline. The CDR3 here is CASSFGGDGYTF. In DNA, the CDR3 is TGTGCCAGCAGTTTCGGAGGGGACGGCTACACCTTC.

The chain uses TRBV5-6 and TRBJ1-5, with TRBD1 as a possible D gene (6 bases). This CDR3 is built from 16 residues. The germline V gene has CDR1 SGHDT and CDR2 YYEEEE. Trimming removed 6 bases from V and 4 bases from J, with 20 bases in between. The CDR3 sequence is CASTDSRGGWNQPQHF. As DNA, the CDR3 is TGTGCCAGCACCGATTCGCGGGGGGGCTGGAATCAGCCCCAGCATTTT. Supplemented by reference TRBV5-6 and TRBJ1-5, the full variable domain reads DAGVTQSPTHLIKTRGQQVTLRCSPKSGHDTVSWYQQALGQGPQFIFQYYEEEERQRGNFPDRFSGHQFPNYSSELNVNALLLGDSALYLCASTDSRGGWNQPQHFGDGTRLSIL.

This clone turned up a few times. V is TRBV4-1 and J is TRBJ2-3, with a weak D call TRBD2 (5 bases). Germline V gives CDR1 MGHRA, CDR2 YSYEKL. The CDR3 is 14 amino acids. V lost 5 bases to trimming and J lost 8 bases, with 17 bases between them. CDR3 in amino acids: CASSFPGLGSTQYF. Here the CDR3 DNA reads TGCGCCAGCAGCTTCCCCGGACTGGGGAGTACGCAGTATTTT.

The V call is TRBV28, the J call TRBJ1-1; 8 bases line up with TRBD1. Germline V gene sequence: CDR1 MDHEN, CDR2 SYDVKM. This CDR3 spans 13 amino acids. Unmatched junction bases numbered 4, after V lost 3 bases and J lost 7 bases. Here the CDR3 reads CASSFPTGDEAFF. DNA of the CDR3: TGTGCCAGCAGTTTCCCGACAGGGGATGAAGCTTTCTTT.

The rearrangement links TRBV5-6 to TRBJ2-7, with 9 bases fitting TRBD1. Germline CDR1 and CDR2: SGHDT and YYEEEE. The CDR3 is 15 residues long. With V trimmed by 0 bases and J by 5 bases, 6 bases remained unmatched. The DNA of the CDR3 is TGTGCCAGCAGCTTGGTTGGGACAGGGTTGAACGAGCAGTACTTC. Amino acid sequence: CASSLVGTGLNEQYF. Using reference TRBV5-6 and TRBJ2-7 for the parts outside the CDR3, the full variable domain is DAGVTQSPTHLIKTRGQQVTLRCSPKSGHDTVSWYQQALGQGPQFIFQYYEEEERQRGNFPDRFSGHQFPNYSSELNVNALLLGDSALYLCASSLVGTGLNEQYFGPGTRLTVT.

This rearrangement joins TRBV7-8 to TRBJ2-1, with D perhaps TRBD1 (5 bases). The germline V and J ends were trimmed by 2 bases and 6 bases, with 11 bases remaining between them. Germline CDR1 reads SGHVS; CDR2 reads FQNEAQ. This CDR3 comprises 14 residues. CDR3 bases: TGTGCCAGCAGCTTATCCCTGACAGTCAATGAGCAGTTCTTC. Its translation is CASSLSLTVNEQFF.

The chain couples TRBV7-2 to TRBJ2-3; D might be TRBD2 (6 bases). CDR1 is SGHTA and CDR2 is FQGNSA in the germline V gene. This CDR3 contains 13 residues. V was clipped by 5 bases and J by 2 bases, with 8 bases between them. The CDR3: CASSAGPTDTQYF. For the CDR3, the DNA is TGTGCCAGCAGCGCGGGGCCCACAGATACGCAGTATTTT.

This chain links TRBV7-3 with TRBJ2-1; D unclear. The V gene lost 1 base and the J gene lost 0 bases, with 1 base spanning the gap. CDR1 SGHTA and CDR2 FQGTGA come from the germline V gene. The CDR3 has 13 amino acids. This chain's CDR3 is CASSLNSYNEQFF. Written as DNA, the CDR3 is TGTGCCAGCAGCTTAAACTCCTACAATGAGCAGTTCTTC.

J is TRBJ2-3 and V is TRBV7-2; possibly TRBD2 for D (6 bases). The V end lost 3 bases, the J end lost 6 bases, and 10 bases lay between the germline ends. The germline V gene has CDR1 SGHTA and CDR2 FQGNSA. The CDR3 runs to 13 residues. CDR3 protein: CASSFRELDTQYF. In nucleotides, the CDR3 is TGTGCCAGCAGCTTCCGGGAGTTGGATACGCAGTATTTT.

This chain connects TRBV29-1 to TRBJ2-5, with D possibly being TRBD1 (5 bases). Germline V CDR1 and CDR2: SQVTM, ANQGSEA. This CDR3 comprises 12 residues. The germline V and J ends were trimmed by 3 bases and 4 bases, with 9 bases remaining between them. For the CDR3, the DNA is TGCAGCGTTGATAGGGGTCGAGAGACCCAGTACTTC. Protein sequence: CSVDRGRETQYF.